The 24 T cell receptor beta chains listed next were all sequenced from one sample in a study of T-cell reconstitution after alpha-beta-depleted transplantation in children. The TCRbeta library incorporated unique molecular identifiers. TCRdb passed the PCR reads through MiXCR, listing each CDR3 protein once. The sample records a few hundred thousand distinct CDR3 sequences, 10% being singletons. The sequenced sample was PBMCs from the stem cell graft donor, obtained from the stem cell graft. The receptor source for this set is a human donor who donated a stem cell graft to a child with acute lymphoblastic leukemia.

The J gene is TRBJ2-3, the V gene TRBV2, with 9 bases lining up with TRBD2. Germline-derived CDR1 and CDR2 are SNHLY and FYNNEI. This CDR3 has 13 residues. V trimming: 10 bases; J trimming: 2 bases; junction bases outside the gene matches: 4. The CDR3 reads CAIAGDYTDTQYF. The CDR3 DNA sequence: TGTGCCATAGCGGGGGACTACACAGATACGCAGTATTTT.

This clonotype has a handful of counts. This chain links TRBV6-1 with TRBJ2-5; 10 bases map to TRBD2. The V gene end was trimmed by 6 bases and the J gene end by 5 bases; junction bases not matched to a gene: 6. There are 14 residues in the CDR3. CDR1 is MNHNS and CDR2 is SASEGT in the germline V gene. The CDR3 nucleotides are TGTGCCAGCAGACCAGCGGGAGGGCGGGAGACCCAGTACTTC. This sequence encodes CASRPAGGRETQYF.

Ten or more counts support this clonotype. This sequence joins TRBV7-8 and TRBJ1-5, with D possibly being TRBD1 (5 bases). This CDR3 is built from 15 residues. V gave up 2 bases and J gave up 1 base, with 9 bases separating them. Germline V gene sequence: CDR1 SGHVS, CDR2 FQNEAQ. The CDR3 is CASSLWAGSNQPQHF. In DNA form, the CDR3 reads TGTGCCAGCAGCTTATGGGCAGGGAGCAATCAGCCCCAGCATTTT. The full variable domain, its missing parts supplied by reference TRBV7-8 and TRBJ1-5, is GAGVSQSPRYKVAKRGQDVALRCDPISGHVSLFWYQQALGQGPEFLTYFQNEAQLDKSGLPSDRFFAERPEGSVSTLKIQRTQQEDSAVYLCASSLWAGSNQPQHFGDGTRLSIL.

This clonotype has a handful of counts. The rearrangement joins TRBV12-3 or TRBV12-4 to TRBJ2-1; 9 bases are a match to TRBD2. This CDR3 comprises 17 residues. V lost 2 bases to trimming and J lost 10 bases; unmatched junction nucleotides: 15. As DNA, the CDR3 is TGTGCCAGCAGTTTATTGGTTAGCGGGAGCCCCAGGCCCGAGCAGTTCTTC. Translation gives CASSLLVSGSPRPEQFF.

There are a few counts of this clonotype. This chain connects TRBV11-2 to TRBJ2-2, with D perhaps assigned TRBD1 or TRBD2 (6 bases each). V shed 7 bases and J shed 5 bases, with 26 bases lying between them. Germline loops: CDR1 SGHAT, CDR2 FQNNGV. The CDR3 has 18 residues. CDR3 coding DNA: TGTGCCAGCAACCAGGGGAGACTAGGGGACGGTAGGACCGGGGAGCTGTTTTTT. It encodes CASNQGRLGDGRTGELFF.

This clonotype has a handful of counts. The chain carries TRBV4-1 and TRBJ2-7; D is undetermined. Germline loops: CDR1 MGHRA, CDR2 YSYEKL. Trimming took off 1 base at V and 6 bases at J, with 4 bases between the two ends. The length of the CDR3 is 11 residues. CDR3 nucleotides: TGCGCCAGCAGCCAAGGGCTCGAGCAGTACTTC. This encodes CASSQGLEQYF.

This clonotype was counted a few times. The chain uses TRBV20-1 and TRBJ2-1; 9 positions match TRBD2. The trim removed 4 bases at V and 3 bases at J, leaving 7 bases unmatched. The germline CDR1 and CDR2 sequences are DFQATT and SNEGSKA (reference sequence). CDR3 length: 15 residues. As DNA, the CDR3 is TGCAGTGCTATGCCCCTAGCGGGACTCTACAATGAGCAGTTCTTC. Translation: CSAMPLAGLYNEQFF.

This chain uses TRBV11-2 with TRBJ2-1, with 14 bases aligning to TRBD2. The J segment lost 9 bases and the V segment lost 5 bases, leaving 6 bases of the junction unmatched. CDR1 and CDR2 (germline): SGHAT, FQNNGV. The CDR3 contains 15 residues. The CDR3 nucleotides read TGTGCCAGCAGCCAGGGACTAGCGGGAGTCAGTGAGCAGTTCTTC. Its translation: CASSQGLAGVSEQFF.

This clonotype was recorded many times. This sequence joins TRBV12-3 or TRBV12-4 and TRBJ1-4, with 8 bases matching TRBD1. V lost 5 bases to trimming and J lost 5 bases; unmatched junction nucleotides: 10. The CDR3 is 16 residues long. For the CDR3, the DNA is TGTGCCAGCAGTCCCAATCCACAGGGGGAAAATGAAAAACTGTTTTTT. Protein sequence: CASSPNPQGENEKLFF.

This clonotype was counted between two and nine times. The J gene is TRBJ1-2, the V gene TRBV30; D is ambiguous. Germline-derived CDR1 and CDR2 are GTSNPN and SVGIG (reference sequence). Trimming removed 0 bases at V and 4 bases at J, with 3 bases between. The CDR3 runs to 11 residues. This chain's CDR3 is CAWSVGYGYTF. The DNA of the CDR3 is TGTGCCTGGAGTGTGGGCTATGGCTACACCTTC.

This clonotype was counted once. This chain joins TRBV6-5 and TRBJ2-3, with 7 bases aligning to TRBD2. Germline V gene lookup returns CDR1 MNHEY and CDR2 SVGAGI. V lost 0 bases, J lost 2 bases, and 8 bases stayed unmatched. CDR3 length equals 17 residues. In DNA form, the CDR3 reads TGTGCCAGCAGTTACTCGGGGGAGGGCCAAACCACAGATACGCAGTATTTT. This gives the protein CASSYSGEGQTTDTQYF.

This clonotype was recorded a few times. The CDR3 protein is CASSARASDTQYF. In DNA form, the CDR3 reads TGTGCCAGCAGCGCCCGTGCCTCAGATACGCAGTATTTT. This chain uses TRBV9 with TRBJ2-3; D uncertain. V was cut by 3 bases and J by 4 bases, with 9 bases left in between. Germline values: CDR1 SGDLS, CDR2 YYNGEE. The CDR3 loop spans 13 amino acids. Together with reference TRBV9 and TRBJ2-3, the CDR3 gives the full variable domain: DSGVTQTPKHLITATGQRVTLRCSPRSGDLSVYWYQQSLDQGLQFLIQYYNGEERAKGNILERFSAQQFPDLHSELNLSSLELGDSALYFCASSARASDTQYFGPGTRLTVL.

V and J are TRBV5-1 and TRBJ2-5; 10 bases agree with TRBD2. The V gene's germline CDR1 is SGHRS and CDR2 YFSETQ. The CDR3 length is 16 residues. Germline trimming cut 0 bases from V and 5 bases from J; bases unmatched to any gene: 7. The CDR3 bases are TGCGCCAGCAGCTTGGAGGCTAGCGGGAGTGGGGAGACCCAGTACTTC. Protein sequence: CASSLEASGSGETQYF.

The table lists this clonotype with a few counts. The rearrangement links TRBV12-3 or TRBV12-4 to TRBJ1-2, with unresolved D. This CDR3 comprises 12 residues. V was shortened by 3 bases and J by 9 bases, with 11 bases between the two germline ends. The CDR3 DNA sequence: TGTGCCAGCAGTTTCTCAGACGGCAGCTACACCTTC. Amino acids: CASSFSDGSYTF.

The chain is built from TRBV7-2 and TRBJ2-7; 7 bases align to TRBD2. This CDR3 comprises 15 residues. V shed 5 bases and J 0 bases; nucleotides not matched to a gene: 7. Per germline, CDR1 SGHTA and CDR2 FQGNSA. This CDR3 is CASSLSSGTSYEQYF. DNA for the CDR3: TGTGCCAGCAGCCTCTCTAGCGGAACCTCCTACGAGCAGTACTTC.

Ten or more counts support this clonotype. The rearrangement uses TRBV10-3 and TRBJ2-5, with D perhaps matching TRBD2 (5 bases). This CDR3 region has 13 residues. Trimming took off 10 bases at V and 2 bases at J, with 14 bases between the two ends. The germline gives CDR1 ENHRY, CDR2 SYGVKD. The CDR3 nucleotides are TGTGCCACCAGACGTGAGCGGCAAGAGACCCAGTACTTC. Amino acids: CATRRERQETQYF.

This clonotype was detected only a few times. This rearrangement joins TRBV5-5 to TRBJ1-1; D ambiguous. Germline CDR1 SGHKS, CDR2 YYEKEE (reference sequence). V lost 4 bases, J lost 6 bases, and 10 bases lay in between. The CDR3 is 12 residues long. The CDR3 DNA reads TGTGCCAGCAGCATCAGCGCGTCTGAAGCTTTCTTT. Translation gives CASSISASEAFF.

This clonotype was counted between two and nine times. The rearrangement joins TRBV29-1 to TRBJ2-7; D not certain. The V gene's germline CDR1 is SQVTM and CDR2 ANQGSEA. V was pared by 5 bases and J by 1 base, with 12 bases between. This CDR3 comprises 13 residues. In nucleotides, the CDR3 is TGCAGCGTTCAGTTGCTGGGGTCCTACGAGCAGTACTTC. As protein: CSVQLLGSYEQYF.

The chain couples TRBV27 to TRBJ1-6, with 7 nucleotides matching TRBD1. The CDR3 covers 18 residues. Germline-derived CDR1 and CDR2 are MNHEY and SMNVEV (reference sequence). The ends lost 5 bases at V and 5 bases at J; junction bases unmatched: 15. The CDR3 here is CASSPEGALGPNNSPLHF. CDR3 coding DNA: TGTGCCAGCAGTCCTGAGGGGGCCCTCGGCCCTAATAATTCACCCCTCCACTTT.

CDR3 protein: CASSFNEETQYF. The CDR3 DNA reads TGCGCCAGCAGCTTTAATGAAGAAACGCAGTATTTT. The chain employs TRBV5-1 and TRBJ2-3; D gene unclear. The germline gives CDR1 SGHRS, CDR2 YFSETQ. The CDR3 is 12 residues long. The germline V and J ends were trimmed by 2 bases and 9 bases, with 10 bases remaining between them.

J is TRBJ2-3 and V is TRBV9; 7 nucleotides match TRBD2. The germline CDR1 and CDR2 sequences are SGDLS and YYNGEE. The CDR3 extends over 12 amino acids. The V gene end was trimmed by 3 bases and the J gene end by 6 bases; junction bases not matched to a gene: 1. CDR3 loop: CASSGAGDTQYF. Written as DNA, the CDR3 is TGTGCCAGCAGCGGAGCGGGGGATACGCAGTATTTT.

The V and J genes are TRBV6-2 or TRBV6-3 and TRBJ2-7; D unresolved. CDR3 length equals 14 residues. Trimming took off 0 bases at V and 0 bases at J, with 6 bases between the two ends. Per germline, CDR1 MNHEY and CDR2 SVGEGT. As DNA, the CDR3 is TGTGCCAGCAGTTACTCGAGCAGCTCCTACGAGCAGTACTTC. Encoded protein: CASSYSSSSYEQYF.

The V call is TRBV20-1, the J call TRBJ2-7; maybe TRBD2 (6 bases). Germline V gene lookup returns CDR1 DFQATT and CDR2 SNEGSKA (reference sequence). The length of the CDR3 is 13 residues. Between the trimmed V and J ends, which lost 6 bases and 0 bases, there was a span of 12 bases. The CDR3 loop reads CSAGGFSSYEQYF. The CDR3 DNA reads TGCAGTGCCGGGGGATTCAGCTCCTACGAGCAGTACTTC.

In its sample, this clonotype was seen a few times. The J gene is TRBJ2-7, the V gene TRBV5-5; 8 bases align to TRBD1. Germline CDR1 is SGHKS and CDR2 is YYEKEE (reference sequence). Losses at the gene ends were 3 bases for V and 5 bases for J; bases not matched to a gene: 4. CDR3 length equals 13 residues. CDR3 sequence: CASSWETGDEQYF. In DNA, the CDR3 is TGTGCCAGCAGCTGGGAGACAGGGGACGAGCAGTACTTC.